This T cell receptor (beta chain) was recorded in a study of T cells expressing NK-cell markers. TCRdb re-analyzed the 5' RACE reads; it lists each CDR3 protein once, without DNA. In total, the table holds 150,000 to 200,000 distinct CDR3 sequences. Germline V lookup: CDR1 MNHEY, CDR2 SMNVEV (reference sequence). The CDR3 loop spans 15 amino acids. The chain combines TRBV27 with TRBJ2-3; the D call of TRBD1 rests on TCRdb alone, since no DNA is present to check it. The clonotype originates from a man aged 18-70 years in good health. The sample was blood T cells: a sorted CD56 or NKG2C T cell subset, CD4+ or CD8+ T cells, or bulk PBMC T cells (not recorded which). The CDR3 loop is CASSPSRDNTDTQYF.